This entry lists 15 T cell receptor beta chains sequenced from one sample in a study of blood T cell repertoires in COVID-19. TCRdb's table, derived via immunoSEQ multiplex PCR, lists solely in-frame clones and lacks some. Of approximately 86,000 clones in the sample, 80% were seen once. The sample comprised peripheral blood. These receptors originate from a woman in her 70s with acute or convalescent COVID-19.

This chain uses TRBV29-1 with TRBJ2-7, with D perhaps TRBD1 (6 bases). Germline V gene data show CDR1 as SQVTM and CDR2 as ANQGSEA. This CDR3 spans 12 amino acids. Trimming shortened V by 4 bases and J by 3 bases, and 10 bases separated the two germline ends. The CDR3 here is CSVVGGGYEQYF. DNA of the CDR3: TGCAGCGTTGTTGGGGGCGGCTACGAGCAGTACTTC.

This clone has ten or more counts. For the CDR3, the DNA is TGTGCCAGCAGCTTAGATCTGAGAGCGGGAGAAGGAGAGCAGTTCTTC. Protein sequence: CASSLDLRAGEGEQFF. The chain combines TRBV11-2 with TRBJ2-1, with TRBD2 matching 8 bases. V was clipped by 0 bases and J by 10 bases; unmatched bases: 11. CDR3 length: 16 residues. Germline assignment: CDR1 SGHAT and CDR2 FQNNGV.

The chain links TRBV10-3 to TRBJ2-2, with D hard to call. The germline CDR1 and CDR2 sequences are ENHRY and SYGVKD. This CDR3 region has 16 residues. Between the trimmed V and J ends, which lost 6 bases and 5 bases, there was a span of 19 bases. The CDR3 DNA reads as TGTGCCATCAGCCTGTTAGAAGCCTCGATGACCGGGGAGCTGTTTTTT. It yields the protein CAISLLEASMTGELFF.

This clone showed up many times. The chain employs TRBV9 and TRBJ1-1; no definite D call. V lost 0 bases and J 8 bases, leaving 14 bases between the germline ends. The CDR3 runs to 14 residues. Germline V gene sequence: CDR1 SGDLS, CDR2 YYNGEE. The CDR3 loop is CASSVGESPIEAFF. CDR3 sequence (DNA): TGTGCCAGCAGCGTAGGGGAGTCTCCGATAGAAGCTTTCTTT. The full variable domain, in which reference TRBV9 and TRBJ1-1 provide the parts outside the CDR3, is DSGVTQTPKHLITATGQRVTLRCSPRSGDLSVYWYQQSLDQGLQFLIQYYNGEERAKGNILERFSAQQFPDLHSELNLSSLELGDSALYFCASSVGESPIEAFFGQGTRLTVV.

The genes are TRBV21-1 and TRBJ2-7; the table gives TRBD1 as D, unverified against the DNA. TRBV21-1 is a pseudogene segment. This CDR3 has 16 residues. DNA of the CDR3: TGTGCCAGCATCCCATCCATGCGGGACAGGTTGTACGAGCAGTACTTC. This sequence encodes CASIPSMRDRLYEQYF.

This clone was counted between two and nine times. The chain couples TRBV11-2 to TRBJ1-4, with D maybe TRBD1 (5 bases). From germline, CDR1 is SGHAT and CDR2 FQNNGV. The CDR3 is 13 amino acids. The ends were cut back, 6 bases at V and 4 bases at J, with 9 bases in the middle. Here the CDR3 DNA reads TGTGCCAGCAGTCGGGGGGTTAATGAAAAACTGTTTTTT. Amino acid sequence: CASSRGVNEKLFF.

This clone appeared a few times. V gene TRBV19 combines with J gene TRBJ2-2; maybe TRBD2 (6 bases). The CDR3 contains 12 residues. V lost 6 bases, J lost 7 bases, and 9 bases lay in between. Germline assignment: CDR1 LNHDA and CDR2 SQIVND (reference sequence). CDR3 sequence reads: CASRERVGELFF. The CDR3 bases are TGTGCCAGTAGGGAGCGGGTCGGGGAGCTGTTTTTT.

This CDR3 reads CASGGTVGNEQFF. Written as DNA, the CDR3 is TGCGCCAGCGGCGGGACGGTCGGCAATGAGCAGTTCTTC. The chain uses TRBV5-1 and TRBJ2-1; tentatively, D is TRBD2 (6 bases). This CDR3 spans 13 amino acids. CDR1 and CDR2 (germline): SGHRS, YFSETQ. With 7 bases removed from V and 6 bases from J, the gap between germline ends came to 14 bases.

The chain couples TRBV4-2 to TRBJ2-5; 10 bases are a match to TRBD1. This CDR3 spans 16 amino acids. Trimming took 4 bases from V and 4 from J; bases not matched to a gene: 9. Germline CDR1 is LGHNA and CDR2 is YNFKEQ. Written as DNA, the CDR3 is TGTGCCAGCAGCCCCGAGGGACAGGGGAGGGGAGAGACCCAGTACTTC. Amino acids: CASSPEGQGRGETQYF.

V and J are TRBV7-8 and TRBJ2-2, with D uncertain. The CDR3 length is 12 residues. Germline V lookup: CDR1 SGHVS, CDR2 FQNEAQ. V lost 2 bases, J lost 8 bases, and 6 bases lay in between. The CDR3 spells CASSLPRGELFF. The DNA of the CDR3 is TGTGCCAGCAGCTTACCCAGGGGGGAGCTGTTTTTT.

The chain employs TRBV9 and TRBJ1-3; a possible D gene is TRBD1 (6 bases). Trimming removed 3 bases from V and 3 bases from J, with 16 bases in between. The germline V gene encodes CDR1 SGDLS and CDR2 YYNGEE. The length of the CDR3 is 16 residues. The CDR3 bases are TGTGCCAGCAGCGAAGGGGGAGGGAATTTTGGAAACACCATATATTTT. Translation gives CASSEGGGNFGNTIYF. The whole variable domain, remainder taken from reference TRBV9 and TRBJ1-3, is DSGVTQTPKHLITATGQRVTLRCSPRSGDLSVYWYQQSLDQGLQFLIQYYNGEERAKGNILERFSAQQFPDLHSELNLSSLELGDSALYFCASSEGGGNFGNTIYFGEGSWLTVV.

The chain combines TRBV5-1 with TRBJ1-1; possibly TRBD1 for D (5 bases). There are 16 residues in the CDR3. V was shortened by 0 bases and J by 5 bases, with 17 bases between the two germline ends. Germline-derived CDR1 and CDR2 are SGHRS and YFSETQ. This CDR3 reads CASSLGRGTPETEAFF. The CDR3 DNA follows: TGCGCCAGCAGCTTGGGGCGGGGGACCCCGGAGACTGAAGCTTTCTTT.

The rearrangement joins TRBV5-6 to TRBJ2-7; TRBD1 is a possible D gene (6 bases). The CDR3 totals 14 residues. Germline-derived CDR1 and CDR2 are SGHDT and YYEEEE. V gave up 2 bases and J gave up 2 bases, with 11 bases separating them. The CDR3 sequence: CASSLQGAAYEQYF. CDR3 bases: TGTGCCAGCAGCTTACAGGGAGCTGCCTACGAGCAGTACTTC. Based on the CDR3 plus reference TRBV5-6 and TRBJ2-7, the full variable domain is DAGVTQSPTHLIKTRGQQVTLRCSPKSGHDTVSWYQQALGQGPQFIFQYYEEEERQRGNFPDRFSGHQFPNYSSELNVNALLLGDSALYLCASSLQGAAYEQYFGPGTRLTVT.

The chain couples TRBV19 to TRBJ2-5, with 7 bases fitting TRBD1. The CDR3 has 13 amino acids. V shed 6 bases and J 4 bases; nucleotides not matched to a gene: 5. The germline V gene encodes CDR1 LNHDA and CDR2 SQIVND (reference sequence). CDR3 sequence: CASREGGLETQYF. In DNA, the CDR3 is TGTGCCAGTAGAGAAGGGGGCTTAGAGACCCAGTACTTC. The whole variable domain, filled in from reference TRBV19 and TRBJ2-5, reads DGGITQSPKYLFRKEGQNVTLSCEQNLNHDAMYWYRQDPGQGLRLIYYSQIVNDFQKGDIAEGYSVSREKKESFPLTVTSAQKNPTAFYLCASREGGLETQYFGPGTRLLVL.

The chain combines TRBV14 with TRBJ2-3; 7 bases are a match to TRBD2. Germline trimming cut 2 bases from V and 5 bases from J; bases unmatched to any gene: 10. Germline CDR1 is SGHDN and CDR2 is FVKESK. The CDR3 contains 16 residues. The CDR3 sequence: CASSQRIALAEDTQYF. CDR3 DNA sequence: TGTGCCAGCAGCCAACGTATTGCCCTAGCGGAAGATACGCAGTATTTT.